The clone carrying this T cell receptor (beta chain) was counted a few times. The antigen is not known. The sample comes from a study of lymphopenia after photon versus proton radiotherapy. With 4 bases clipped from V and 8 bases from J, the junction kept 14 bases outside the gene matches. The CDR3 sequence is 16 residues long. CDR1 and CDR2 (germline): SGHDT, YYEEEE. Findings and caveats of the study: A bigger post-nadir fall in TCR diversity correlated inversely with survival time in deceased patients. Only patients who died were analyzed for survival; proton advantage is unproven. Photon-treated patients lost naive T cells and TCR diversity; proton-treated stayed stable. Post-nadir diversity loss with photons came from oligoclonal expansion, particularly CD8+ Temra cells.

Method: immunoSEQ multiplex PCR; TCRdb's copy keeps in-frame clones and lacks some. This sample has about 55,000 clones, with about four fifths found just once. Material: peripheral blood, obtained from a patient treated with proton-based radiotherapy. The receptor was derived from a man aged 60 to 75 with pancreatic cancer. This sequence joins TRBV5-6 and TRBJ2-1; 8 nucleotides align to TRBD2. The CDR3 is CASSRTSGRMVDEQFF. CDR3 in DNA: TGTGCCAGCAGCCGAACAAGCGGGAGAATGGTAGATGAGCAGTTCTTC.